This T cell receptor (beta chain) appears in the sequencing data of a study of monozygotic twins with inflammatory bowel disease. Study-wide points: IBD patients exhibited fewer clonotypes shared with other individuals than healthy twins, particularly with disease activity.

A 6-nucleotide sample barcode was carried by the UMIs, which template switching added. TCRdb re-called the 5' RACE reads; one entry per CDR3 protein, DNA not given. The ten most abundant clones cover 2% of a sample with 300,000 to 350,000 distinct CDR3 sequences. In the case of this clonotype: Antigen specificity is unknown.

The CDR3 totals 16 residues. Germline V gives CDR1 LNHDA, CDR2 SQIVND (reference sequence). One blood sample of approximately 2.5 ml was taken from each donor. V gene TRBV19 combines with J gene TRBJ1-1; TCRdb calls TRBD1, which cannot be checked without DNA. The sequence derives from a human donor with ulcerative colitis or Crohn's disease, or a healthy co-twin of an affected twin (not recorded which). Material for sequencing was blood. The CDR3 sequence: CASSLADRGFNTEAFF.